Only a few counts were recorded for the clone carrying this T cell receptor (beta chain). This CDR3 has 13 residues. V was cut by 5 bases and J by 5 bases, with 10 bases left in between. From germline, CDR1 is SEHNR and CDR2 FQNEAQ (reference sequence). This record belongs to a study of T-cell reconstitution after alpha-beta-depleted transplantation in children. For TCRbeta, the library was prepared with unique molecular identifiers. Using its own MiXCR run on the PCR reads, TCRdb lists one record per CDR3 protein. Altogether about 610,000 distinct CDR3 sequences are present, more than 9% being singletons, with the ten largest covering roughly 3.9%.

This specimen consisted of PBMCs from the stem cell graft donor, obtained from the stem cell graft. The chain links TRBV7-9 to TRBJ2-1; D call uncertain. The origin of this receptor is a human donor who donated a stem cell graft to a child with acute myeloid leukemia. CDR3 protein: CASSLWTDNEQFF. In DNA, the CDR3 is TGTGCCAGCAGCCTGTGGACCGACAATGAGCAGTTCTTC.